This T cell receptor beta chain was profiled in a study of OX40 agonist ivuxolimab in advanced cancers. For the study at large: Of the patients, three showed partial responses, one with hepatocellular carcinoma and two with cutaneous melanoma. General study results and limits: It was also the case that some nonresponders had low normalized T-cell clonal expansion. The study observed clonal expansion of CD4+ and CD8+ blood T cells by week 6 at 0.1 to 3.0 mg/kg.

Of note for this clone: Its antigen is still unknown.

Blood sampling was done at baseline, cycle 4 day 1, and cycle 7 day 1. The protocol was immunoSEQ multiplex PCR, while the TCRdb copy is restricted to in-frame clones and leaves out a portion. The sample has over 85,000 clones; roughly nine tenths are singletons. This receptor was taken from an adult with an advanced solid tumor such as melanoma, head and neck, liver or kidney cancer. This material consisted of CD4+ or CD8+ T cells sorted from blood, taken in a trial of the OX40 agonist ivuxolimab.

CDR3 sequence: CASGVRDRDYNEQFF. DNA for the CDR3: TGTGCCAGCGGCGTCCGGGACAGGGACTACAATGAGCAGTTCTTC. The chain employs TRBV11-2 and TRBJ2-1; 9 positions agree with TRBD1. The CDR3 runs 15 residues. Germline values: CDR1 SGHAT, CDR2 FQNNGV. Trimming took 8 bases from V and 3 from J; bases not matched to a gene: 8.